The 23 T cell receptor beta chains below were found in one sample sequenced in a study of radiotherapy plus CTLA-4 blockade in lung cancer. Assay: immunoSEQ multiplex PCR; the TCRdb copy retains only in-frame clones and omits some. Among around 100,000 clones listed, 81% were seen once. Sequencing was performed on peripheral blood, taken from a patient treated with radiotherapy plus ipilimumab. These receptors were collected from a human donor with non-small cell lung cancer that progressed on radiotherapy plus ipilimumab. Some clones in this sample may be carry-over from other donors' samples.

This chain uses TRBV29-1 with TRBJ1-1; D call uncertain. CDR3 length: 12 amino acids. The V gene's germline CDR1 is SQVTM and CDR2 ANQGSEA. Trimming pared 8 bases from V and 2 bases from J, leaving 12 bases between. CDR3 region: CSSRRQNTEAFF. The CDR3 DNA sequence: TGCAGCTCCCGTCGACAAAACACTGAAGCTTTCTTT.

Comments on this clone: Other nucleotide sequences in the sample specify the same CDR3. The V and J genes are TRBV29-1 and TRBJ2-3; the D gene is possibly TRBD2 (7 bases). This CDR3 region has 16 residues. Looked up from germline, CDR1 is SQVTM and CDR2 is ANQGSEA. The germline V and J ends were trimmed by 4 bases and 1 base, with 18 bases remaining between them. This CDR3 is CSVVLGGGGGTDTQYF. The CDR3 nucleotides read TGCAGCGTTGTTCTGGGAGGAGGGGGGGGCACAGATACGCAGTATTTT.

This clone was detected only a few times. The V gene is TRBV7-2, the J gene TRBJ2-7; the D gene is possibly TRBD2 (6 bases). Trimming cost V 2 bases and J 6 bases, with 14 bases left between them. This CDR3 is 14 amino acids long. Per germline, CDR1 SGHTA and CDR2 FQGNSA. In nucleotides, the CDR3 is TGTGCCAGCAGCTTAAATTGGAGGGGTGGCGAGCAGTACTTC. It is translated as CASSLNWRGGEQYF.

The sample holds one count of this clone. The rearrangement links TRBV6-5 to TRBJ1-2, with D possibly being TRBD1 (5 bases). The CDR3 length is 14 residues. V lost 6 bases and J lost 4, with 15 bases in between. CDR1 is MNHEY, CDR2 SVGAGI, per germline. The CDR3 sequence is CASRPLTGVYGYTF. DNA of the CDR3: TGTGCCAGCAGACCGCTCACAGGAGTCTATGGCTACACCTTC.

The V and J genes are TRBV28 and TRBJ2-5, with D possibly being TRBD2 (6 bases). Germline values: CDR1 MDHEN, CDR2 SYDVKM. The length of the CDR3 is 16 residues. The germline V and J ends were trimmed by 6 bases and 5 bases, with 22 bases remaining between them. Here the CDR3 DNA reads TGTGCCAGCAGACCGGCGGGGACGAGGTCATGGGAGACCCAGTACTTC. Protein sequence: CASRPAGTRSWETQYF.

The chain has TRBV6-6 and TRBJ2-5, with a weak D call TRBD1 (5 bases). The V gene lost 2 bases and the J gene lost 5 bases, with 12 bases spanning the gap. CDR3 length: 14 amino acids. Per the germline V gene, CDR1 is MNHNY and CDR2 is SVGAGI (reference sequence). The CDR3 region is CASSYESYRETQYF. CDR3 bases: TGTGCCAGCAGTTACGAGAGCTACAGGGAGACCCAGTACTTC.

This chain joins TRBV6-5 and TRBJ1-4; D possibly corresponds to TRBD1 (6 bases). Trimming left V 2 bases short and J 3 bases short, with 7 bases between. The CDR3 runs to 14 residues. CDR1 MNHEY and CDR2 SVGAGI come from the germline V gene. The CDR3 DNA is TGTGCCAGCAGTTACAGGGGGGCTAATGAAAAACTGTTTTTT. This gives the protein CASSYRGANEKLFF.

The genes are TRBV19 and TRBJ2-1, with a tentative D call TRBD2 (6 bases). Trimming removed 5 bases from V and 0 bases from J, with 17 bases in between. The germline gives CDR1 LNHDA, CDR2 SQIVND (reference sequence). CDR3 length: 17 residues. The CDR3 DNA reads as TGTGCCAGTAGTCCCCGGGCGGGGTCCAGCTCCTACAATGAGCAGTTCTTC. Amino acids: CASSPRAGSSSYNEQFF.

The chain employs TRBV11-3 and TRBJ2-3, with D possibly being TRBD1 or TRBD2 (6 bases each). The CDR3 extends over 13 amino acids. Trimming shortened V by 7 bases and J by 8 bases, and 16 bases separated the two germline ends. The V gene's germline CDR1 is SGHNT and CDR2 YENEEA. CDR3 coding DNA: TGTGCCAGCACCGACCCAAAGGGGGGTACGCAGTATTTT. This sequence encodes CASTDPKGGTQYF.

The genes are TRBV30 and TRBJ2-7; TRBD1 matches at 7 bases. Germline V gene lookup returns CDR1 GTSNPN and CDR2 SVGIG (reference sequence). V shed 3 bases and J 4 bases; nucleotides not matched to a gene: 6. The CDR3 contains 13 residues. In DNA, the CDR3 is TGTGCCTGGAGCAGGGGGAAAACGTACGAGCAGTACTTC. Translation gives CAWSRGKTYEQYF. Looking up the rest from reference TRBV30 and TRBJ2-7 gives the full variable domain: SQTIHQWPATLVQPVGSPLSLECTVEGTSNPNLYWYRQAAGRGLQLLFYSVGIGQISSEVPQNLSASRPQDRQFILSSKKLLLSDSGFYLCAWSRGKTYEQYFGPGTRLTVT.

Concerning this clone: Other DNA sequences in the same sample also yield this CDR3. The CDR3 loop is CASSQELAGGPETQYF. CDR3 DNA sequence: TGCGCCAGCAGCCAAGAACTAGCGGGGGGGCCAGAGACCCAGTACTTC. The J gene is TRBJ2-5, the V gene TRBV4-3; 13 bases align to TRBD2. Germline V gene sequence: CDR1 LGHNA, CDR2 YSLEER. After removal of 0 bases from V and 4 bases from J, the junction contained 2 bases not matched to a gene. The CDR3 consists of 16 residues.

This clone has only one observation. This chain connects TRBV19 to TRBJ2-7; 9 nucleotides align to TRBD1. Losses at the gene ends were 4 bases for V and 5 bases for J; bases not matched to a gene: 9. This CDR3 comprises 15 residues. Germline V gene data show CDR1 as LNHDA and CDR2 as SQIVND (reference sequence). CDR3 coding DNA: TGTGCCAGTAGTAAGACCGGGACAGGGAAAAACGAGCAGTACTTC. Translation: CASSKTGTGKNEQYF.

CDR3 protein: CASSPEGPNAPYNEQFF. The CDR3 DNA reads TGTGCCAGCAGCCCGGAGGGGCCTAACGCCCCATACAATGAGCAGTTCTTC. The V and J genes are TRBV7-3 and TRBJ2-1; maybe TRBD2 (6 bases). Trimming left V 5 bases short and J 4 bases short, with 21 bases between. Germline lookup yields CDR1 SGHTA and CDR2 FQGTGA. The CDR3 has 17 residues.

The chain is built from TRBV5-1 and TRBJ2-5; tentative D call: TRBD2 (7 bases). The J call is in doubt because the DNA end fits TRBJ2-7 better. CDR1 is SGHRS and CDR2 is YFSETQ in the germline V gene. The CDR3 length is 15 residues. DNA for the CDR3: TGCGCCAGCAGCTCCCTGTCGGGGGGCCTGTCCGAGCAGTACTTC. Its protein is CASSSLSGGLSEQYF.

This chain joins TRBV6-1 and TRBJ1-5, with D uncertain. The germline V gene encodes CDR1 MNHNS and CDR2 SASEGT. The CDR3 extends over 14 amino acids. Trimming cost V 4 bases and J 1 base, with 8 bases left between them. In DNA, the CDR3 is TGTGCCAGCAGTGGGGGTTGGAGCAATCAGCCCCAGCATTTT. Its translation: CASSGGWSNQPQHF.

The J gene is TRBJ2-7, the V gene TRBV4-3, with TRBD2 identical over 13 bases. The CDR3 loop spans 15 amino acids. V trimming: 0 bases; J trimming: 6 bases; junction bases outside the gene matches: 2. Per germline, CDR1 LGHNA and CDR2 YSLEER. The CDR3 spells CASSQEGLAGREQYF. The CDR3 DNA follows: TGCGCCAGCAGCCAAGAGGGACTAGCGGGGCGCGAGCAGTACTTC.

The V and J genes are TRBV28 and TRBJ2-2, with 9 bases that match TRBD2. The V segment lost 8 bases and the J segment 1 base; nucleotides outside the gene matches: 2. Germline values: CDR1 MDHEN, CDR2 SYDVKM. This CDR3 has 14 amino acids. The DNA for the CDR3 is TGTGCCAGCTTAGCGGGAGAGAACACCGGGGAGCTGTTTTTT. Its protein is CASLAGENTGELFF.

This clone was recorded once. The chain links TRBV2 to TRBJ2-3; 8 nucleotides line up with TRBD1. Trimming at V came to 4 bases and at J to 0 bases, leaving 3 bases not matched to a gene. Germline CDR1 and CDR2: SNHLY and FYNNEI. The length of the CDR3 is 15 residues. CDR3 nucleotide sequence: TGTGCCAGCAGTGTCTGGGACAGGAGCACAGATACGCAGTATTTT. Translating gives CASSVWDRSTDTQYF.

The V call is TRBV9, the J call TRBJ1-1, with TRBD1 matching over 7 bases. CDR1 SGDLS and CDR2 YYNGEE come from the germline V gene. V lost 4 bases and J lost 8; bases outside the gene matches: 8. The CDR3 covers 13 residues. CDR3 sequence reads: CASSIGGGGEAFF. The CDR3 region has the DNA TGTGCCAGCAGCATAGGAGGGGGCGGAGAAGCTTTCTTT. Complete variable domain (other parts from reference TRBV9 and TRBJ1-1): DSGVTQTPKHLITATGQRVTLRCSPRSGDLSVYWYQQSLDQGLQFLIQYYNGEERAKGNILERFSAQQFPDLHSELNLSSLELGDSALYFCASSIGGGGEAFFGQGTRLTVV.

V and J are TRBV11-3 and TRBJ1-1; D may be TRBD1 (6 bases). CDR1 SGHNT and CDR2 YENEEA come from the germline V gene. The CDR3 extends over 13 amino acids. Trimming shortened V by 0 bases and J by 4 bases, and 6 bases separated the two germline ends. The CDR3 region is CASSLDRGTEAFF. CDR3 coding DNA: TGTGCCAGCAGCTTAGACAGGGGCACTGAAGCTTTCTTT.

This clone has just a few counts. The CDR3 protein is CASSQDRVLAEAFF. In DNA, the CDR3 is TGTGCCAGCTCACAGGACAGGGTTTTGGCTGAAGCTTTCTTT. The chain combines TRBV18 with TRBJ1-1; 8 nucleotides agree with TRBD1. CDR1 is KGHSH and CDR2 is LQKENI in the germline V gene. V lost 4 bases and J lost 6; bases outside the gene matches: 7. This CDR3 spans 14 amino acids.

The genes are TRBV7-9 and TRBJ2-7, with no clear D. This CDR3 has 13 amino acids. Per germline, CDR1 SEHNR and CDR2 FQNEAQ (reference sequence). The V end was cut by 3 bases, the J end by 2 bases, with 8 bases between. The CDR3 DNA is TGTGCCAGCAGCTTCGGAGCTACCTACGAGCAGTACTTC. This gives the protein CASSFGATYEQYF.

The table lists this clone with a count of one. This chain links TRBV19 with TRBJ1-5; D perhaps matches TRBD1 (5 bases). Germline loops: CDR1 LNHDA, CDR2 SQIVND (reference sequence). This CDR3 comprises 14 residues. Trimming took 5 bases from V and 6 from J, leaving 14 bases between them. The chain's CDR3 is CASSLQELGQPQHF. CDR3 in DNA: TGTGCCAGTAGTCTACAGGAGCTTGGTCAGCCCCAGCATTTT.